This T cell receptor (beta chain) was observed in a study of shared clonotypes between healthy human individuals. Findings and limits, study-wide: Naive subsets typically showed greater estimated richness than memory subsets. The sharing of about 5% of naive CD4 clonotypes was seen across a few donors.

As for this clone: Its matching antigen is unknown.

Template for every sorted-subset replicate PCR totaled about 0.2 ug DNA, roughly 30,000 T cell genomes. Data came from immunoSEQ multiplex PCR; TCRdb stores just in-frame clones and leaves some out. The repertoire holds 2 million to 2.5 million clones, more than 85% seen once, with 0.39% in the top ten. CD4+ cell separation produced CD45RA+ naive and CD45RA-negative memory subsets. CDR1 and CDR2 (germline): GTSNPN, SVGIG (reference sequence). This CDR3 has 15 amino acids. The V gene end was trimmed by 0 bases and the J gene end by 7 bases; junction bases not matched to a gene: 8. The V and J genes are TRBV30 and TRBJ1-1; 10 positions agree with TRBD1. Material: naive CD4+ T cells from PBMCs. Sample subset: CD45RA+ positively selected. This TCR was sampled from a man aged 18 to 29 in good health. Some clones in this sample may be carry-over from other donors' samples. The CDR3 is CAWSVWGQGLGEAFF. The DNA of the CDR3 is TGTGCCTGGAGTGTATGGGGACAGGGGCTCGGTGAAGCTTTCTTT. The variable domain in full, with the rest retrieved from reference TRBV30 and TRBJ1-1, is SQTIHQWPATLVQPVGSPLSLECTVEGTSNPNLYWYRQAAGRGLQLLFYSVGIGQISSEVPQNLSASRPQDRQFILSSKKLLLSDSGFYLCAWSVWGQGLGEAFFGQGTRLTVV.